What follows are 23 T cell receptor beta chains derived from one specimen sequenced in a study of human T cells and chemical hapten exposure (dated by TCRdb to the early 2020s). The method behind the library was RACE. Sequencing instrument: NextSeq 500. The public sequencing data were trimmed at Q25 with fastp and processed into clonotypes with MiXCR by TCRdb, which kept only in-frame beta chains. CDR3 protein sequences are deduplicated, and each keeps its most common genes and DNA. In this sample the table shows about 140,000 distinct CDR3 sequences, about 12% of which occur a single time. Less than 1.5% of the sample is in the top ten clones. What the time point label conveys for this sample: patch test 2, 6 weeks after DPC sensitization. The meaning of the sample's treatment or condition label: therapeutic diphenylcyclopropenone sensitization with weekly scalp DPC. The sample here was whole blood, taken in connection with sensitization to the hapten diphenylcyclopropenone (DPC). The receptors shown here come from a woman between 50 and 59 years old with alopecia areata. Some clones in this sample may be carry-over from other donors' samples.

This clonotype was seen ten or more times. The V call is TRBV5-4, the J call TRBJ2-5; a possible D gene is TRBD2 (5 bases). The CDR3 spans 18 residues. The V gene's germline CDR1 is SGHNT and CDR2 YYREEE (reference sequence). V dropped 0 bases and J dropped 0 bases, with 18 bases sitting between them. In nucleotides, the CDR3 is TGTGCCAGCAGCTTGGCGAGGTCGAGCGGCAACAACCAAGAGACCCAGTACTTC. Its translation: CASSLARSSGNNQETQYF. The variable domain in full, with the rest retrieved from reference TRBV5-4 and TRBJ2-5, is ETGVTQSPTHLIKTRGQQVTLRCSSQSGHNTVSWYQQALGQGPQFIFQYYREEENGRGNFPPRFSGLQFPNYSSELNVNALELDDSALYLCASSLARSSGNNQETQYFGPGTRLLVL.

In its sample, this clonotype was seen many times. The chain combines TRBV11-3 with TRBJ2-3; 15 bases map to TRBD2. Germline assignment: CDR1 SGHNT and CDR2 YENEEA. There are 19 residues in the CDR3. Trimming at V came to 3 bases and at J to 0 bases, leaving 7 bases not matched to a gene. In nucleotides, the CDR3 is TGTGCCAGCAGCTTCACCGGGACTAGCGGGAGGATGAGCACAGATACGCAGTATTTT. This translates into CASSFTGTSGRMSTDTQYF.

The table lists this clonotype with a few counts. The chain recombines TRBV11-2 with TRBJ2-4; 8 nucleotides agree with TRBD1. The V segment lost 4 bases and the J segment 0 bases; nucleotides outside the gene matches: 5. From germline, CDR1 is SGHAT and CDR2 FQNNGV. This CDR3 is built from 16 residues. In DNA, the CDR3 is TGTGCCAGCAGCTCACAGGGGGAATTAGCCAAAAACATTCAGTACTTC. Translation gives CASSSQGELAKNIQYF.

This clonotype was detected many times. The J gene is TRBJ2-1, the V gene TRBV20-1; 7 nucleotides match TRBD1. This CDR3 spans 18 amino acids. V gave up 5 bases and J gave up 5 bases; unmatched junction bases: 21. Germline CDR1 and CDR2: DFQATT and SNEGSKA (reference sequence). CDR3 protein: CSAEPGTESTRNNNEQFF. Written as DNA, the CDR3 is TGCAGTGCTGAACCCGGGACAGAGTCCACAAGAAATAACAATGAGCAGTTCTTC.

Ten or more counts support this clonotype. The chain is built from TRBV7-2 and TRBJ2-1; weak D call: TRBD1 (6 bases). V gave up 5 bases and J gave up 6 bases, with 11 bases separating them. Looked up from germline, CDR1 is SGHTA and CDR2 is FQGNSA. The CDR3 spans 13 residues. Written as DNA, the CDR3 is TGTGCCAGCAGCATACAGGGAATCAATGAGCAGTTCTTC. It encodes CASSIQGINEQFF. Together with reference TRBV7-2 and TRBJ2-1, the CDR3 gives the full variable domain: GAGVSQSPSNKVTEKGKDVELRCDPISGHTALYWYRQSLGQGLEFLIYFQGNSAPDKSGLPSDRFSAERTGGSVSTLTIQRTQQEDSAVYLCASSIQGINEQFFGPGTRLTVL.

A word on this clonotype: A much bigger clone sits one base away, suggesting this may be a read error. V usage is TRBV12-3 or TRBV12-4 and J usage is TRBJ2-3; D remains unclear. The CDR3 is 11 amino acids. CDR3 residues: CDSSGADTQYF. In DNA form, the CDR3 reads TGTGACAGCAGTGGGGCAGATACGCAGTATTTT.

The rearrangement links TRBV7-2 to TRBJ1-5; no clear D. The CDR3 covers 15 residues. Deletions cut 1 base from V and 0 bases from J, with 7 bases between. Germline V gene sequence: CDR1 SGHTA, CDR2 FQGNSA. DNA for the CDR3: TGTGCCAGCAGCTTAGATGGGTTTAGCAATCAGCCCCAGCATTTT. Translating gives CASSLDGFSNQPQHF.

The chain joins TRBV5-1 to TRBJ1-6, with TRBD1 matching over 7 bases. This CDR3 is built from 13 residues. The V and J ends lost 3 bases and 10 bases, in that order; junction bases with no gene match: 4. Germline values: CDR1 SGHRS, CDR2 YFSETQ. The CDR3 sequence: CASSYGQDSPLHF. In nucleotides, the CDR3 is TGCGCCAGCAGCTACGGACAGGACTCACCCCTCCACTTT. The full variable domain, in which reference TRBV5-1 and TRBJ1-6 provide the parts outside the CDR3, is KAGVTQTPRYLIKTRGQQVTLSCSPISGHRSVSWYQQTPGQGLQFLFEYFSETQRNKGNFPGRFSGRQFSNSRSEMNVSTLELGDSALYLCASSYGQDSPLHFGNGTRLTVT.

This clonotype came up many times. The V and J genes are TRBV5-5 and TRBJ2-3, with 13 bases aligning to TRBD2. This CDR3 spans 16 amino acids. V was pared by 2 bases and J by 2 bases, with 2 bases of the junction left unmatched. The germline V gene has CDR1 SGHKS and CDR2 YYEKEE (reference sequence). In DNA form, the CDR3 reads TGTGCCAGCAGCTTAGGACTAGCGGGGGACACAGATACGCAGTATTTT. It encodes CASSLGLAGDTDTQYF.

V gene TRBV10-3 combines with J gene TRBJ1-5; perhaps TRBD1 as D (5 bases). This CDR3 spans 15 amino acids. The V and J ends lost 4 bases and 1 base respectively, with 11 bases between them. The germline CDR1 and CDR2 sequences are ENHRY and SYGVKD. The CDR3 reads CAISVGTSSNQPQHF. The CDR3 DNA is TGTGCCATCAGTGTAGGGACCTCGAGCAATCAGCCCCAGCATTTT.

The gene calls are TRBV27 and TRBJ2-3; 9 nucleotides align to TRBD1. Germline values: CDR1 MNHEY, CDR2 SMNVEV (reference sequence). Unmatched junction bases numbered 9, after V lost 8 bases and J lost 6 bases. CDR3 size: 14 residues. CDR3 protein: CASGYRGLGDTQYF. DNA of the CDR3: TGTGCCAGCGGATACAGGGGGCTAGGTGATACGCAGTATTTT.

This clonotype has only a few counts. Here the CDR3 DNA reads TGCGCCAGCAGCCGGCCTACTAGCTTTGAGCAGTTCTTC. It encodes CASSRPTSFEQFF. The chain couples TRBV4-1 to TRBJ2-1; tentatively, D is TRBD2 (6 bases). Trimming took off 4 bases at V and 9 bases at J, with 13 bases between the two ends. Germline V gene lookup returns CDR1 MGHRA and CDR2 YSYEKL. The CDR3 runs 13 residues.

This clonotype occurred a few times. The chain's CDR3 is CASSPREGITEAFF. DNA for the CDR3: TGTGCCAGCTCACCAAGGGAAGGGATCACTGAAGCTTTCTTT. The rearrangement links TRBV18 to TRBJ1-1; no reliable D call. Germline-derived CDR1 and CDR2 are KGHSH and LQKENI. The V gene lost 2 bases and the J gene lost 4 bases, with 11 bases spanning the gap. There are 14 residues in the CDR3.

On this clonotype: A much larger clone lies a single base off, so this may be a read error. The chain carries TRBV7-2 and TRBJ2-7; TRBD2 agrees at 14 bases. Germline CDR1 reads SGHTA; CDR2 reads FQGNSA. The CDR3 is 14 amino acids. The CDR3 loop is CASRGTSGSGELYF. CDR3 coding DNA: TGTGCCAGCAGAGGGACTAGCGGGAGCGGCGAGCTGTACTTC.

The table lists this clonotype with a few counts. V usage is TRBV28 and J usage is TRBJ2-2; D uncertain. Germline V lookup: CDR1 MDHEN, CDR2 SYDVKM. The CDR3 covers 16 residues. V lost 7 bases and J lost 3, with 18 bases in between. CDR3 in amino acids: CASIQARTQDTGELFF. CDR3 nucleotide sequence: TGTGCCAGCATCCAAGCCCGGACCCAGGACACCGGGGAGCTGTTTTTT.

This clonotype occurred a few times. The V call is TRBV30, the J call TRBJ2-3, with D possibly being TRBD2 (5 bases). Germline V gives CDR1 GTSNPN, CDR2 SVGIG (reference sequence). The CDR3 contains 13 residues. V was clipped by 2 bases and J by 5 bases, with 11 bases between them. CDR3 in amino acids: CAWSPGGLDTQYF. The CDR3 DNA sequence: TGTGCCTGGAGTCCTGGAGGTTTAGATACGCAGTATTTT. Filled out from reference TRBV30 and TRBJ2-3, the complete variable domain reads SQTIHQWPATLVQPVGSPLSLECTVEGTSNPNLYWYRQAAGRGLQLLFYSVGIGQISSEVPQNLSASRPQDRQFILSSKKLLLSDSGFYLCAWSPGGLDTQYFGPGTRLTVL.

This clonotype has a handful of counts. The rearrangement uses TRBV7-3 and TRBJ2-5; D is perhaps TRBD2 (6 bases). Germline CDR1 SGHTA, CDR2 FQGTGA. V shed 3 bases and J shed 5 bases, with 13 bases lying between them. The CDR3 has 14 amino acids. The chain's CDR3 is CASSLDYPGETQYF. CDR3 nucleotide sequence: TGTGCCAGCAGCTTGGACTACCCGGGGGAGACCCAGTACTTC.

This clonotype was observed at least ten times. This chain links TRBV6-1 with TRBJ2-1; D gene ambiguous. The length of the CDR3 is 13 residues. Looked up from germline, CDR1 is MNHNS and CDR2 is SASEGT. Trimming left V 3 bases short and J 9 bases short, with 12 bases between. The CDR3 bases are TGTGCCAGCAGTGACCTGGGGATAGGTGAGCAGTTCTTC. This gives the protein CASSDLGIGEQFF.

The chain has TRBV2 and TRBJ2-5; 7 nucleotides align to TRBD1. The CDR3 extends over 15 amino acids. Germline values: CDR1 SNHLY, CDR2 FYNNEI. Trimming removed 1 base from V and 10 bases from J; junction bases left unmatched: 12. CDR3 sequence reads: CASSEEGAPPESQYF. The CDR3 nucleotides are TGTGCCAGCAGTGAAGAGGGGGCACCCCCAGAAAGCCAGTACTTC.

The table lists this clonotype with many counts. The chain combines TRBV7-9 with TRBJ1-5; weak D call: TRBD1 (5 bases). This CDR3 is built from 15 residues. V was pared by 0 bases and J by 1 base, with 7 bases between. In germline, CDR1 is SEHNR, CDR2 FQNEAQ (reference sequence). This CDR3 is CASSLAAGSNQPQHF. CDR3 sequence (DNA): TGTGCCAGCAGCTTAGCGGCAGGGAGCAATCAGCCCCAGCATTTT.

In nucleotides, the CDR3 is TGCAGTGCTAGTCGACAGACAGTTCGGTACAATGAGCAGTTCTTC. It yields the protein CSASRQTVRYNEQFF. The chain has TRBV20-1 and TRBJ2-1; tentatively, D is TRBD1 (5 bases). Germline loops: CDR1 DFQATT, CDR2 SNEGSKA (reference sequence). Trimming removed 3 bases from V and 4 bases from J, with 16 bases in between. The CDR3 spans 15 residues.

This clonotype was observed a few times. The chain couples TRBV12-3 or TRBV12-4 to TRBJ1-3; D might be TRBD1 (6 bases). Trimming cost V 3 bases and J 2 bases, with 11 bases left between them. The CDR3 covers 15 residues. The CDR3 coding sequence is TGTGCCAGCAGTTTCTCACAGGGTGCTGGAAACACCATATATTTT. As protein: CASSFSQGAGNTIYF.

The chain combines TRBV7-9 with TRBJ2-3, with TRBD2 matching over 12 bases. CDR1 is SEHNR, CDR2 FQNEAQ, per germline (reference sequence). This CDR3 has 16 amino acids. The V gene end was trimmed by 3 bases and the J gene end by 5 bases; junction bases not matched to a gene: 6. As DNA, the CDR3 is TGTGCCAGCAGCTTCCCTAGCGGGAGGGCTAAAGATACGCAGTATTTT. Encoded protein: CASSFPSGRAKDTQYF.